The next 2 T cell receptor beta chains were all read from a single sample in a study of blood T cell repertoires in COVID-19 (dated by TCRdb to about 2020). Libraries were constructed by the immunoSEQ multiplex PCR assay. TCRdb limited this immuneACCESS table to in-frame rearrangements with V and J called. A share of clones is missing; checked studies link under half to unresolved V genes, and the rest is unexplained. For this sample there are about 150,000 clones; 70% to 90% appear just once. The ten largest clonotypes hold over 4.5% of the sample. Sequenced input: peripheral blood. Receptor source: a human donor in a cohort sampled during active COVID-19.

This clone was detected once. The CDR3 region has the DNA TGTGCCAGCAGTCCTCCGACAGATACGCAGTATTTT. This translates into CASSPPTDTQYF. J is TRBJ2-3 and V is TRBV28; D unresolved. The CDR3 has 12 amino acids. V was shortened by 5 bases and J by 3 bases, with 6 bases between the two germline ends. The V gene's germline CDR1 is MDHEN and CDR2 SYDVKM.

The chain employs TRBV28 and TRBJ1-2; D is uncertain. The CDR3 runs to 12 residues. V lost 7 bases, J lost 5 bases, and 11 bases lay in between. Germline V CDR1 and CDR2: MDHEN, SYDVKM. The DNA for the CDR3 is TGTGCCAGCACCGTGGCCGGGTATGGCTACACCTTC. Protein product: CASTVAGYGYTF.